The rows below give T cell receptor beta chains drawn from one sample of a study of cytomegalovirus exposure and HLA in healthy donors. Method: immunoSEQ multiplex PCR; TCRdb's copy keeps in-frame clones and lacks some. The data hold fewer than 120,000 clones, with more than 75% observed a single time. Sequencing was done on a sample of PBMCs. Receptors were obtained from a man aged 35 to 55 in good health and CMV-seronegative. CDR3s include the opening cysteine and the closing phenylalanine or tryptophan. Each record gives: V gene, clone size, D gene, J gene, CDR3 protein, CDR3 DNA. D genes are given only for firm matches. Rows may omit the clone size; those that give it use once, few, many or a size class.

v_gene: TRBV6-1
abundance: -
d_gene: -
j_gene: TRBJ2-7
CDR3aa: CASLGGYEQYF
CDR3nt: TGTGCCAGCCTTGGAGGCTACGAGCAGTACTTC

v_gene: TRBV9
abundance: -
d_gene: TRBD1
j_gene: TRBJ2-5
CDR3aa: CASSVGLDRGQETQYF
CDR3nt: TGTGCCAGCAGCGTAGGTCTAGACAGGGGGCAAGAGACCCAGTACTTC

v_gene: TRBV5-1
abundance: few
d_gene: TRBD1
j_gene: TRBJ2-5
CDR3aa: CASSLDPPGQGVFEETQYF
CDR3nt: TGCGCCAGCAGCTTGGACCCCCCGGGACAGGGAGTTTTTGAAGAGACCCAGTACTTC

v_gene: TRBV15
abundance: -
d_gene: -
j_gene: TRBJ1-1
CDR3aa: CATSIREVNTEAFF
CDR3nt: TGTGCCACCAGCATAAGGGAGGTGAACACTGAAGCTTTCTTT

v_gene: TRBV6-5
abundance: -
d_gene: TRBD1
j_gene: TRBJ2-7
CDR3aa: CASSFRTGLYEQYF
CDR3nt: TGTGCCAGCAGTTTTCGGACAGGGTTGTACGAGCAGTACTTC

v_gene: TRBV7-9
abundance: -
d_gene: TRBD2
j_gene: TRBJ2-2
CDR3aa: CASSRSGGNTGELFF
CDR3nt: TGTGCCAGCAGCCGTAGCGGGGGGAACACCGGGGAGCTGTTTTTT

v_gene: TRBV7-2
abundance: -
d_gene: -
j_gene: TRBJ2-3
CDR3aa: CASSLASGHSTDTQYF
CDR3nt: TGTGCCAGCAGCTTAGCGTCGGGACACAGCACAGATACGCAGTATTTT

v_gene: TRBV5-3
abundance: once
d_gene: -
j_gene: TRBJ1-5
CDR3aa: CARSPGTQNQPQHF
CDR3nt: TGTGCCAGAAGCCCCGGGACACAAAATCAGCCCCAGCATTTT

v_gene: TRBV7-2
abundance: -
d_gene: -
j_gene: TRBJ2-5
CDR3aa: CASSPRRGTQYF
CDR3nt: TGTGCCAGCAGCCCCCGGCGGGGGACCCAGTACTTC

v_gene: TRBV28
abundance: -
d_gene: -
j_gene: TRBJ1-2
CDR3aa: CASGGMRGYGYTF
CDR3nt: TGTGCCAGCGGGGGGATGAGGGGCTATGGCTACACCTTC

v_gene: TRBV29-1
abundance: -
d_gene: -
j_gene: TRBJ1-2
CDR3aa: CSVAQGWSGYGYTF
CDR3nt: TGCAGCGTTGCCCAGGGGTGGAGTGGCTATGGCTACACCTTC

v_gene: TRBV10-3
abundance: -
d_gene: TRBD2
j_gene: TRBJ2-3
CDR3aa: CAISGDGTSGSTDTQYF
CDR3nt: TGTGCCATCAGTGGGGATGGGACTAGCGGGAGCACAGATACGCAGTATTTT

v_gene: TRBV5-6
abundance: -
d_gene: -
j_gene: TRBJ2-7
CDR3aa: CASGQRPYEQYF
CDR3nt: TGTGCCAGCGGCCAGCGACCCTACGAGCAGTACTTC

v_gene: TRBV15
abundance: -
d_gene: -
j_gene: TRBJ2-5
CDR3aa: CATSRDLGQQETQYF
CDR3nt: TGTGCCACCAGCAGAGATCTGGGCCAGCAAGAGACCCAGTACTTC

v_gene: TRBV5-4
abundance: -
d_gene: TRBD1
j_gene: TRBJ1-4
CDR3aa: CASRTTGLGQGGKLFF
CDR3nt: TGTGCCAGCAGGACTACCGGGTTGGGACAGGGAGGAAAACTGTTTTTT

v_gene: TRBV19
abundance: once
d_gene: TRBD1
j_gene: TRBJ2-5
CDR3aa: CASSIGQGQETQYF
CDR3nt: TGTGCCAGTAGTATAGGACAGGGGCAAGAGACCCAGTACTTC

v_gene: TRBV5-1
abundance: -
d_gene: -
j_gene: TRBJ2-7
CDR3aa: CASSLATGWSYEQYF
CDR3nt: TGCGCCAGCAGCTTGGCGACAGGCTGGTCCTACGAGCAGTACTTC

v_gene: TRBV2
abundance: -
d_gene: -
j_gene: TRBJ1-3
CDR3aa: CASSGRGGADGNTIYF
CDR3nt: TGTGCCAGCAGTGGGCGCGGAGGGGCGGATGGAAACACCATATATTTT

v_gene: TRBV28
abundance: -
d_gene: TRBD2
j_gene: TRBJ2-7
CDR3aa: CASSRGLAGYEQYF
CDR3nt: TGTGCCAGCAGCCGCGGACTAGCGGGCTACGAGCAGTACTTC

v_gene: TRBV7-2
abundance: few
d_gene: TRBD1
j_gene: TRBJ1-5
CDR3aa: CASSGTGANQPQHF
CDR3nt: TGTGCCAGCAGCGGGACAGGGGCTAATCAGCCCCAGCATTTT

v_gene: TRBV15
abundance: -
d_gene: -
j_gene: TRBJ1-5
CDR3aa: CATSSRAPQPQHF
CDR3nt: TGTGCCACCAGCAGCAGGGCGCCGCAGCCCCAGCATTTT

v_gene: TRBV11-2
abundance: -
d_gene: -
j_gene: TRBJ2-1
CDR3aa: CASSSGTQYNEQFF
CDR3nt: TGTGCCAGCAGCTCCGGGACACAATACAATGAGCAGTTCTTC

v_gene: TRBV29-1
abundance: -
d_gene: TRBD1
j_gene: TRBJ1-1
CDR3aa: CSTDRVNTEAFF
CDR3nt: TGCAGCACGGACAGGGTGAACACTGAAGCTTTCTTT

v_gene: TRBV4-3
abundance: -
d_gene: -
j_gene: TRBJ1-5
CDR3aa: CASSQDAGENQPQHF
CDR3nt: TGCGCCAGCAGCCAAGATGCAGGGGAGAATCAGCCCCAGCATTTT

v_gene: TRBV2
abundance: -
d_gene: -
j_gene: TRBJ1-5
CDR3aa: CASSERQGVQPQHF
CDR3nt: TGTGCCAGCAGTGAGCGGCAGGGCGTTCAGCCCCAGCATTTT

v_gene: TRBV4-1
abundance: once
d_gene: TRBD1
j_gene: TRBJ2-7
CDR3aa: CASSQNRDRLNEQYF
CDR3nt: TGCGCCAGCAGCCAGAACCGGGACAGGCTAAACGAGCAGTACTTC

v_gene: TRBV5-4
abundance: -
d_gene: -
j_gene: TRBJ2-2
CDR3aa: CASSRNSQARELFF
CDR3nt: TGTGCCAGCAGCCGGAATTCCCAGGCGAGGGAGCTGTTTTTT

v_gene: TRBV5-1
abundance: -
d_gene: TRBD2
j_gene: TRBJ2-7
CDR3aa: CASSLNSGAGEQYF
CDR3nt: TGCGCCAGCAGCTTAAATAGCGGGGCTGGCGAGCAGTACTTC

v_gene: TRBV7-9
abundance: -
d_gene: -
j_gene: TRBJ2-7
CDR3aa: CASSPYSAIYEQYF
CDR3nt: TGTGCCAGCAGCCCTTATAGCGCCATTTACGAGCAGTACTTC

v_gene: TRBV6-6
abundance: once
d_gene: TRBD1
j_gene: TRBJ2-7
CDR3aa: CASSSIQGSEQYF
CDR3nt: TGTGCCAGCAGTTCCATACAGGGGAGCGAGCAGTACTTC

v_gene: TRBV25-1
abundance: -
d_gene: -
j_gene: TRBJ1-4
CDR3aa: CASSLNTNEKLFF
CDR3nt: TGTGCCAGCAGCCTTAATACTAATGAAAAACTGTTTTTT

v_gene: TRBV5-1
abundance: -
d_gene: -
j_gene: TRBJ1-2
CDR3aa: CASSLEVLPQGGYTF
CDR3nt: TGCGCCAGCAGCTTGGAGGTCCTACCCCAGGGTGGCTACACCTTC

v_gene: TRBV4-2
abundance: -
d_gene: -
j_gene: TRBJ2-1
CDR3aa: CASSQDPGGGGLFEQFF
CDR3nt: TGTGCCAGCAGCCAAGACCCCGGGGGTGGTGGGCTTTTCGAGCAGTTCTTC

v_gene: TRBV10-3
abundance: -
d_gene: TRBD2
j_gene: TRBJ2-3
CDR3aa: CAISEAGGSSDTQYF
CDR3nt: TGTGCCATCAGTGAAGCGGGGGGTTCCTCGGATACGCAGTATTTT

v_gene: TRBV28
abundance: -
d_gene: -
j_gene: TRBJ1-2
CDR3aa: CASVVSLTRAHYGYTF
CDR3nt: TGTGCCAGCGTAGTATCCTTGACGAGGGCACACTATGGCTACACCTTC

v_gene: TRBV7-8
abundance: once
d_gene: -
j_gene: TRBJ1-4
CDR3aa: CASSQQSTNEKLFF
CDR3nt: TGTGCCAGCAGCCAACAGTCAACTAATGAAAAACTGTTTTTT

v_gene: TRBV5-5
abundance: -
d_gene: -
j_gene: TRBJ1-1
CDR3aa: CASRAATNTEAFF
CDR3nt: TGTGCCAGCAGAGCCGCCACGAACACTGAAGCTTTCTTT

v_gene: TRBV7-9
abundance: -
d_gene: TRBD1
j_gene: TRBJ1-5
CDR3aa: CASTFGTGGQPQHF
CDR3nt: TGTGCCAGCACCTTCGGGACAGGGGGTCAGCCCCAGCATTTT

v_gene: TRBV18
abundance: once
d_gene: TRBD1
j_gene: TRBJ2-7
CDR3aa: CASSPGTGDRYEQYF
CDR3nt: TGTGCCAGCTCACCCGGGACAGGGGACCGGTACGAGCAGTACTTC

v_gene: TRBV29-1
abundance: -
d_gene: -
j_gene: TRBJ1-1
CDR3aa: CSVGGREAFF
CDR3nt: TGCAGCGTTGGCGGGAGAGAAGCTTTCTTT

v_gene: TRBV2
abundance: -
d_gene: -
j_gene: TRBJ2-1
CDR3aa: CASTLLSSYNEQFF
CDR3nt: TGTGCCAGCACCCTTCTAAGCTCCTACAATGAGCAGTTCTTC

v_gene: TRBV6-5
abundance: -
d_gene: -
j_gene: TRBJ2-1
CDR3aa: CAVGGLYNEQFF
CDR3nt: TGTGCCGTCGGGGGTCTCTACAATGAGCAGTTCTTC

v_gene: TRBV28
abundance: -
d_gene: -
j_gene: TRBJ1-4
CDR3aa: CASSLSQGLGGKLFF
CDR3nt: TGTGCCAGCAGTTTATCCCAGGGCTTGGGAGGAAAACTGTTTTTT

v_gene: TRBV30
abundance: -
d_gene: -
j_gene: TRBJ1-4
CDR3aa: CAWGSPVKLNEKLFF
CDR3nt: TGTGCCTGGGGGAGCCCCGTTAAACTAAATGAAAAACTGTTTTTT

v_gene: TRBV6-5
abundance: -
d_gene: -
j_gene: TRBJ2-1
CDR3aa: CASSPFGLDEQFF
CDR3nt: TGTGCCAGCAGTCCCTTCGGGTTGGATGAGCAGTTCTTC

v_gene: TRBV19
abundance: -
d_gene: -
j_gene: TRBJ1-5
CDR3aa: CASSIRTGSQPQHF
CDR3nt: TGTGCCAGTAGTATTAGGACGGGAAGTCAGCCCCAGCATTTT

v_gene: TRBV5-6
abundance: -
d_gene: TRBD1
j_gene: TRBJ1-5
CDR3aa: CASSAYTGEGNQPQHF
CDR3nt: TGTGCCAGCAGCGCTTATACAGGGGAAGGCAATCAGCCCCAGCATTTT

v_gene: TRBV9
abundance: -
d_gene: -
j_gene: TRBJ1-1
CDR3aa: CASSVGRMNTEAFF
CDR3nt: TGTGCCAGCAGCGTAGGCAGGATGAACACTGAAGCTTTCTTT

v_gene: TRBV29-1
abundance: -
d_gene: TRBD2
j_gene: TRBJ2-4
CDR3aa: CSVSGLLAKNIQYF
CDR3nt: TGCAGCGTTTCGGGACTACTAGCCAAAAACATTCAGTACTTC

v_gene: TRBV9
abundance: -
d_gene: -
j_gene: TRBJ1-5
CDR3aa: CASSVGGNSNQPQHF
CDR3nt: TGTGCCAGCAGCGTAGGAGGGAATAGCAATCAGCCCCAGCATTTT

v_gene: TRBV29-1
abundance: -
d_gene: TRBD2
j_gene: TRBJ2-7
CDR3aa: CSAGLASGSYEQYF
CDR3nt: TGCAGCGCGGGCCTGGCTAGCGGGTCCTACGAGCAGTACTTC

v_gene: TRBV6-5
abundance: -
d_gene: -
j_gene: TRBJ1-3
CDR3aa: CASSYLGVGNTIYF
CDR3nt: TGTGCCAGCAGTTACCTAGGGGTCGGAAACACCATATATTTT

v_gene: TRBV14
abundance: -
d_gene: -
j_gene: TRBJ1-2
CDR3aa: CASSQEPSYGYTF
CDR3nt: TGTGCCAGCAGCCAAGAACCTAGCTATGGCTACACCTTC

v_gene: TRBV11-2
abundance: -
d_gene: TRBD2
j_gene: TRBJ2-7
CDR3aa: CASRLASGGHEQYF
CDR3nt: TGTGCCAGCAGGCTAGCGAGCGGGGGCCACGAGCAGTACTTC

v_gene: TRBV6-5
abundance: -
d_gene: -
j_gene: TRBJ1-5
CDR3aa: CASSQGMDGQPQHF
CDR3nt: TGTGCCAGCAGCCAGGGAATGGATGGTCAGCCCCAGCATTTT

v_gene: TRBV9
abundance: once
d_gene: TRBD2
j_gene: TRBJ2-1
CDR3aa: CASSVGGLAGVEQFF
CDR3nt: TGTGCCAGCAGCGTAGGGGGACTAGCGGGGGTAGAGCAGTTCTTC

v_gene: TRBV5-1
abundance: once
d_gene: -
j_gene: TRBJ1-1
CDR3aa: CASSSDSAISTEAFF
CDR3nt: TGCGCCAGCAGCTCGGACAGTGCCATTAGCACTGAAGCTTTCTTT

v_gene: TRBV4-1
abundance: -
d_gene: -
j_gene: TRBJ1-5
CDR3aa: CASSQTGYNQPQHF
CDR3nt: TGCGCCAGCAGCCAGACAGGTTACAATCAGCCCCAGCATTTT

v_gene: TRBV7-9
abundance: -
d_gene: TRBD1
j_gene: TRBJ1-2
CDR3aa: CASSPDRVPTF
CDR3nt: TGTGCCAGCAGCCCTGACAGGGTTCCCACCTTC

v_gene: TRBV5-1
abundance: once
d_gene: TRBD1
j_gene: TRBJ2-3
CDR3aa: CASSSGQGSSDTQYF
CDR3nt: TGCGCCAGCAGCTCGGGACAGGGGTCGTCAGATACGCAGTATTTT